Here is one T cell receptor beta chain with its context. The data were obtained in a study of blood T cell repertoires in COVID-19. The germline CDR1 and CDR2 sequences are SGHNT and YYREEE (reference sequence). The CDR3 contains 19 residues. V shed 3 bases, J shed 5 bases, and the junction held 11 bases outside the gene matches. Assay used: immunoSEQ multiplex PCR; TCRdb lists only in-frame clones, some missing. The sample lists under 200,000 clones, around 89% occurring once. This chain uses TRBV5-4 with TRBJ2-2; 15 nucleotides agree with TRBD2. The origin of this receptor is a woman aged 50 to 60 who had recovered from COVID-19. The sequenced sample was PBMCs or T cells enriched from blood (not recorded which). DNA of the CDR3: TGTGCCAGCAGCTCCCTAAGGACTAGCGGGGGGGCCTATACCGGGGAGCTGTTTTTT. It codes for CASSSLRTSGGAYTGELFF.